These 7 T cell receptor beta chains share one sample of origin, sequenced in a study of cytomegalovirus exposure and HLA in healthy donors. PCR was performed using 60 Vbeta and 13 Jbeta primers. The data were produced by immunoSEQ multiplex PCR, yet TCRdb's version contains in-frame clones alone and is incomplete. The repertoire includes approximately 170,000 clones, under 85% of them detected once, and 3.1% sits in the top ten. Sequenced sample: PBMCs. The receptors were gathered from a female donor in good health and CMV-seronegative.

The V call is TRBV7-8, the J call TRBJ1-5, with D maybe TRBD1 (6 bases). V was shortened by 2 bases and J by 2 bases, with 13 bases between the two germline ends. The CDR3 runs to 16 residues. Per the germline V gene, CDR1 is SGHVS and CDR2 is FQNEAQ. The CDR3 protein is CASSLTGKIGNQPQHF. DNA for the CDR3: TGTGCCAGCAGCTTAACAGGGAAGATTGGCAATCAGCCCCAGCATTTT.

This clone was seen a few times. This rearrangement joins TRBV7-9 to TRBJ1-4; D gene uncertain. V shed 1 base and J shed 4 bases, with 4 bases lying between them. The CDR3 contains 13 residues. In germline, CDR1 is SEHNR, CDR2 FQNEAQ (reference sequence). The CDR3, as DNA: TGTGCCAGCAGCTTAGACGGTAATGAAAAACTGTTTTTT. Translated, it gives CASSLDGNEKLFF.

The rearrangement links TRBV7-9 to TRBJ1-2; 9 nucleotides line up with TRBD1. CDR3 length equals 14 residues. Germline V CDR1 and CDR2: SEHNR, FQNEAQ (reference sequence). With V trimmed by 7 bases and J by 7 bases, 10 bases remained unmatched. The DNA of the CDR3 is TGTGCCAGCACCGAGGGACAGGGTTACGGTGGCTACACCTTC. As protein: CASTEGQGYGGYTF.

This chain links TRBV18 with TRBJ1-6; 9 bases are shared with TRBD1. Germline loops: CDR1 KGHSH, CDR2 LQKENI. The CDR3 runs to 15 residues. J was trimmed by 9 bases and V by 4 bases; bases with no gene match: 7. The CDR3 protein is CASSQLDRGGSPLHF. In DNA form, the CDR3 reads TGTGCCAGCTCACAACTGGACAGGGGCGGTTCACCCCTCCACTTT.

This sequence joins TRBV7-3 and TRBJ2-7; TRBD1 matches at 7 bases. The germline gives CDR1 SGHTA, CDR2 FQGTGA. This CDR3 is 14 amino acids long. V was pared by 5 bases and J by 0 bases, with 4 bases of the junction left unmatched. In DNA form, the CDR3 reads TGTGCCAGCAGCCCGGACAGGAGCTCCTACGAGCAGTACTTC. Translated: CASSPDRSSYEQYF. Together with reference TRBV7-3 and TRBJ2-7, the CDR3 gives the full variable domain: GAGVSQTPSNKVTEKGKYVELRCDPISGHTALYWYRQSLGQGPEFLIYFQGTGAADDSGLPNDRFFAVRPEGSVSTLKIQRTERGDSAVYLCASSPDRSSYEQYFGPGTRLTVT.

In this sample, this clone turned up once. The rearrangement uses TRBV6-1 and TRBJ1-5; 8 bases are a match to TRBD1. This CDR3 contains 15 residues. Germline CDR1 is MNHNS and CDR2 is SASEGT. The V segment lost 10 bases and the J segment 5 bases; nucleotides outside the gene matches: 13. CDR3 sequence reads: CATSIGQGVDQPQHF. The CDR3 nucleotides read TGTGCCACCTCTATAGGACAGGGTGTCGATCAGCCCCAGCATTTT.

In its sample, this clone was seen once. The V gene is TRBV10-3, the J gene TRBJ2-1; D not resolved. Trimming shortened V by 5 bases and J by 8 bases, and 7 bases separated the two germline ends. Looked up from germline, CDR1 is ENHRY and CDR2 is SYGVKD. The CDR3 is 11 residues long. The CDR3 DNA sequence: TGTGCCATCAGTCAAACAGATGAGCAGTTCTTC. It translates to CAISQTDEQFF.